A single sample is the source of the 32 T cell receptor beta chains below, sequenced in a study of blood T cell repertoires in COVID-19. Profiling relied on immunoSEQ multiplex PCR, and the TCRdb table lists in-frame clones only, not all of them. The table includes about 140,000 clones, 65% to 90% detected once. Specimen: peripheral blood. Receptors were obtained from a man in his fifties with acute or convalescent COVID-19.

CDR3 in amino acids: CASSQRGLGPDTQYF. CDR3 sequence (DNA): TGTGCCAGCAGCCAGAGGGGACTGGGGCCAGATACGCAGTATTTT. The chain carries TRBV3-1 (or the pseudogene TRBV3-2) and TRBJ2-3, with a tentative D call TRBD2 (6 bases). Germline CDR1 LGHDT, CDR2 YNNKEL (reference sequence). The CDR3 consists of 15 residues. The V end was cut by 3 bases, the J end by 4 bases, with 14 bases between.

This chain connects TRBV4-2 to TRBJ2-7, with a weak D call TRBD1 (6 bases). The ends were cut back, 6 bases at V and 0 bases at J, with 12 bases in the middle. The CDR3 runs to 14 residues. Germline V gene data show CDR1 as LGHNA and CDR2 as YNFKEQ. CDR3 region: CASRISDSSYEQYF. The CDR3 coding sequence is TGTGCCAGCAGAATATCGGACAGCTCCTACGAGCAGTACTTC.

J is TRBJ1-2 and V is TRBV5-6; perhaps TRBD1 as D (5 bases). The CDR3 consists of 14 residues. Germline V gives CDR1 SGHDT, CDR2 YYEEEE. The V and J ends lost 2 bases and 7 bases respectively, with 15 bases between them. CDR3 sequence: CASSFRLGGRGYTF. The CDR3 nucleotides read TGTGCCAGCAGCTTTAGGCTCGGGGGTCGTGGCTACACCTTC.

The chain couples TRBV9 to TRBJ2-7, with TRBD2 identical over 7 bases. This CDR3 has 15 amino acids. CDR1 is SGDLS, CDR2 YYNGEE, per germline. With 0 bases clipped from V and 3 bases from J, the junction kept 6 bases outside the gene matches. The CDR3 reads CASSVGEGINYEQYF. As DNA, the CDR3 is TGTGCCAGCAGCGTAGGGGAGGGGATTAACTACGAGCAGTACTTC.

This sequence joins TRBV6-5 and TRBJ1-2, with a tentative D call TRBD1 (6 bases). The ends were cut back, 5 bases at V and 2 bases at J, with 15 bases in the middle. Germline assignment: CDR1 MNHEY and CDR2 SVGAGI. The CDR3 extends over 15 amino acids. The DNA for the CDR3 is TGTGCCAGCAGTACAGGGCCCCCAGGGAACTATGGCTACACCTTC. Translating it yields CASSTGPPGNYGYTF.

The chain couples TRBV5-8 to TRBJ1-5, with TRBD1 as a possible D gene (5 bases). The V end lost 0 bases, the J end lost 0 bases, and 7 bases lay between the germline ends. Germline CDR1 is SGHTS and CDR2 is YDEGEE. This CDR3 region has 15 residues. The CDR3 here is CASSLGQHSNQPQHF. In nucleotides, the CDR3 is TGTGCCAGCAGCTTGGGACAGCATAGCAATCAGCCCCAGCATTTT.

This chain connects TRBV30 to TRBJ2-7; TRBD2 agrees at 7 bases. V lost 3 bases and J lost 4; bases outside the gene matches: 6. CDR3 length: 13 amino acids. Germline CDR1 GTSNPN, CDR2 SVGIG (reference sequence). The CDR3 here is CAWRGGKGYEQYF. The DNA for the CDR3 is TGTGCCTGGAGGGGGGGGAAGGGATACGAGCAGTACTTC.

CDR3 sequence (DNA): TGTGCCAGCAGCCAAGTGGGGCGATCACAGGGGTACAATGAGCAGTTCTTC. Its translation: CASSQVGRSQGYNEQFF. V usage is TRBV3-1 (or the pseudogene TRBV3-2) and J usage is TRBJ2-1; 7 bases line up with TRBD1. Per germline, CDR1 LGHDT and CDR2 YNNKEL (reference sequence). The CDR3 sequence is 17 residues long. Trimming cost V 1 base and J 4 bases; bases outside gene matches: 10.

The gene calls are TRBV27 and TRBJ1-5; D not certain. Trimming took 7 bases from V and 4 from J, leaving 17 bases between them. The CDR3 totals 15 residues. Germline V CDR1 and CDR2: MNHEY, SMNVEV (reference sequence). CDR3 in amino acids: CASTLFTPVNQPQHF. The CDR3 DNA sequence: TGTGCCAGCACCCTTTTCACTCCGGTGAATCAGCCCCAGCATTTT.

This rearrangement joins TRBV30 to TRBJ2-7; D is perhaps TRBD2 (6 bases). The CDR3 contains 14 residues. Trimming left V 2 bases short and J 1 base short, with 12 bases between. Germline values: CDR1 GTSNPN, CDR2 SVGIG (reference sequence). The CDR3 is CAWSSPDYSYEQYF. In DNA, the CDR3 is TGTGCCTGGAGTTCCCCGGACTATTCCTACGAGCAGTACTTC.

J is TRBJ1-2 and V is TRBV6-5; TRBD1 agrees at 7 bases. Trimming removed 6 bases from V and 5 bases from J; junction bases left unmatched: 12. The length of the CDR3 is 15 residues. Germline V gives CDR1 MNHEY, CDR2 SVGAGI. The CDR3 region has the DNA TGTGCCAGCAGAGAGGAGGGGGCGTTTAGGTATGGCTACACCTTC. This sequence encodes CASREEGAFRYGYTF.

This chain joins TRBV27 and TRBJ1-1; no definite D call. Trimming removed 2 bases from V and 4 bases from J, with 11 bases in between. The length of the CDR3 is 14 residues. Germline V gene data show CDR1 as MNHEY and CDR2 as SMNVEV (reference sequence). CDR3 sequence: CASSLRAPATEAFF. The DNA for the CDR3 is TGTGCCAGCAGTTTACGCGCACCTGCCACTGAAGCTTTCTTT.

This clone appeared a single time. In DNA form, the CDR3 reads TGTGCCAGCAGTGAAGGGACTAGCGGGAGGGCCGGCAATGAGCAGTTCTTC. This gives the protein CASSEGTSGRAGNEQFF. The chain links TRBV6-4 to TRBJ2-1, with 16 positions matching TRBD2. The CDR3 sequence is 17 residues long. Germline-derived CDR1 and CDR2 are MRHNA and SNTAGT. Losses at the gene ends were 3 bases for V and 6 bases for J; bases not matched to a gene: 5.

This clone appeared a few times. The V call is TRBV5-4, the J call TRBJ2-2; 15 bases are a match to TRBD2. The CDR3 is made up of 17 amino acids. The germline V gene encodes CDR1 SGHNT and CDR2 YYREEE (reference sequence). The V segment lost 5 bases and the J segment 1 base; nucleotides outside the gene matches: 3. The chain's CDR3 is CASRSGLAGGNTGELFF. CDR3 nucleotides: TGTGCCAGCAGGTCGGGACTAGCGGGGGGGAACACCGGGGAGCTGTTTTTT.

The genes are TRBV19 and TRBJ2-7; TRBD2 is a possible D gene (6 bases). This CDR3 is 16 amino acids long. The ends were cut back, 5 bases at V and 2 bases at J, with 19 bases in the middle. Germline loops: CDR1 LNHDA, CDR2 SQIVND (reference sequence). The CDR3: CASSSIGTRDTYEQYF. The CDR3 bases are TGTGCCAGTAGTTCCATCGGGACTCGGGATACCTACGAGCAGTACTTC. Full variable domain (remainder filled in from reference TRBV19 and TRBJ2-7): DGGITQSPKYLFRKEGQNVTLSCEQNLNHDAMYWYRQDPGQGLRLIYYSQIVNDFQKGDIAEGYSVSREKKESFPLTVTSAQKNPTAFYLCASSSIGTRDTYEQYFGPGTRLTVT.

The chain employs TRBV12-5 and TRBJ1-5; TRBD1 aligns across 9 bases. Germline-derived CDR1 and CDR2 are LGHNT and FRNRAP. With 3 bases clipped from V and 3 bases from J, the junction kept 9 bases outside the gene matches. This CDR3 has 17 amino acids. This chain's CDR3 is CASGFAAGTGNNQPQHF. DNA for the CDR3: TGTGCTAGTGGTTTCGCCGCCGGGACAGGGAACAATCAGCCCCAGCATTTT.

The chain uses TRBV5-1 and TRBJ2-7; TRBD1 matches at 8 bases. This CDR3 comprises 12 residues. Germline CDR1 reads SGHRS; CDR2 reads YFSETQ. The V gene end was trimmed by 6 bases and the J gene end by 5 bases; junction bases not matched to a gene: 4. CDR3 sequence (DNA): TGCGCCAGCAAAGCAGGGGGCAACGAGCAGTACTTC. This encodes CASKAGGNEQYF.

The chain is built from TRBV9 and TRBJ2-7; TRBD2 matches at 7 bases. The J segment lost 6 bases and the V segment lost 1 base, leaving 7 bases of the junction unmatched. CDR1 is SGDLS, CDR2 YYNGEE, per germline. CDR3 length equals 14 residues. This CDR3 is CASSVSSGASEQYF. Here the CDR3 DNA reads TGTGCCAGCAGCGTATCCAGCGGGGCCTCCGAGCAGTACTTC.

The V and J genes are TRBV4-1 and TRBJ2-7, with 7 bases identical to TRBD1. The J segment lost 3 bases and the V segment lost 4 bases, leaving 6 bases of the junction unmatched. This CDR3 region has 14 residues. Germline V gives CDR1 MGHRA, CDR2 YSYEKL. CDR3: CASSLRGQLYEQYF. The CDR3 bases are TGCGCCAGCAGCCTACGGGGACAGCTCTACGAGCAGTACTTC.

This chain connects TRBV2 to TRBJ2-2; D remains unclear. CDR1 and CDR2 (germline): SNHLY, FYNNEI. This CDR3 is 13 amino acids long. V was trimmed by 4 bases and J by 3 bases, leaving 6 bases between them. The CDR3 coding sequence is TGTGCCAGCAGTGCCCAGGACACCGGGGAGCTGTTTTTT. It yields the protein CASSAQDTGELFF.

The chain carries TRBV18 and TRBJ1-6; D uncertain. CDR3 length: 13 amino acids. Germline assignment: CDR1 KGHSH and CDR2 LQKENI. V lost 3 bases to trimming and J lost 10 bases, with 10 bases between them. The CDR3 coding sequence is TGTGCCAGCTCACCCCGGGAAGGGTCACCCCTCCACTTT. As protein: CASSPREGSPLHF.

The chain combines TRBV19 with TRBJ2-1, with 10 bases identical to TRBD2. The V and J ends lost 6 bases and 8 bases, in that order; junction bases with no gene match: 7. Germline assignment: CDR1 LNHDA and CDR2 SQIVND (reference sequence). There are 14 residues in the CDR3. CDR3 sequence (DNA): TGTGCCAGTAGGGAGCGGGGGGGCCCGGATGAGCAGTTCTTC. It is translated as CASRERGGPDEQFF.

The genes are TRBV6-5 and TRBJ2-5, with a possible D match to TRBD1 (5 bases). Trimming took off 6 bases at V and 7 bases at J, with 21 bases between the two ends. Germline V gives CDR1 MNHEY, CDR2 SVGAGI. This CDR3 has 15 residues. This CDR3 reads CASRPDTQGVGTQYF. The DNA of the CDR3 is TGTGCCAGCAGACCGGACACCCAAGGGGTGGGGACCCAGTACTTC.

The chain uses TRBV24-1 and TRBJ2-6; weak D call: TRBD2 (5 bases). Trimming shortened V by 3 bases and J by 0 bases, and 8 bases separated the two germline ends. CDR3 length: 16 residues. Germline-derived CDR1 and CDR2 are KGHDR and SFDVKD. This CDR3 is CATSDIRDSGANVLTF. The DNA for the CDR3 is TGTGCCACCAGTGATATCCGGGACTCTGGGGCCAACGTCCTGACTTTC.

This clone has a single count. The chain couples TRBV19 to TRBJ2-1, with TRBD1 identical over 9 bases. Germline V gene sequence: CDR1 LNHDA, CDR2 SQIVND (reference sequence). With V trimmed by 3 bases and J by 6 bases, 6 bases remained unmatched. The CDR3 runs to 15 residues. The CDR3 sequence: CASSITGGLTNEQFF. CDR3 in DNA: TGTGCCAGTAGTATCACAGGGGGCTTAACCAATGAGCAGTTCTTC.

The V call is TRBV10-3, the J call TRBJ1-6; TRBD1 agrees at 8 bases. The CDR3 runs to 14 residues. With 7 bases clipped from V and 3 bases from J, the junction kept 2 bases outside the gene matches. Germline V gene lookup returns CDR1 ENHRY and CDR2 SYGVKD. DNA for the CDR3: TGTGCCATCAAGGGACAGGACTATAATTCACCCCTCCACTTT. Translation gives CAIKGQDYNSPLHF.

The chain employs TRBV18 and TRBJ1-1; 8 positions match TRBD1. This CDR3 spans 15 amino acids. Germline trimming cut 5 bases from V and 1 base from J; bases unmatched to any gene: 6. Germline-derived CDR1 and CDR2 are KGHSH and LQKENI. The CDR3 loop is CASSSSDRENTEAFF. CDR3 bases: TGTGCCAGCTCATCGTCGGACAGGGAGAACACTGAAGCTTTCTTT.

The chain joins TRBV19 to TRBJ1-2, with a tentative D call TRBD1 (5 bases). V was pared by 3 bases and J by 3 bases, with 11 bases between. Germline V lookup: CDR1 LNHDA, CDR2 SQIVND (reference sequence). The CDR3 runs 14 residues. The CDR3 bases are TGTGCCAGTAGTATCCCAGGGAGGGACTATGGCTACACCTTC. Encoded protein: CASSIPGRDYGYTF.

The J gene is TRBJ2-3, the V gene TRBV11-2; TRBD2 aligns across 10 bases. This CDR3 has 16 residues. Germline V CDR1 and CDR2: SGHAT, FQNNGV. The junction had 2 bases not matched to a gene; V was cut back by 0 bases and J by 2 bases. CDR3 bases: TGTGCCAGCAGCTTAGAACTAGCGGGGACCACAGATACGCAGTATTTT. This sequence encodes CASSLELAGTTDTQYF.

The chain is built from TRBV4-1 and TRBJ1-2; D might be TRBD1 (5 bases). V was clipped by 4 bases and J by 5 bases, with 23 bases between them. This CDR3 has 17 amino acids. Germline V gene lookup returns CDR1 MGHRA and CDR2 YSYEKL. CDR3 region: CASSLTPVTRGNYGYTF. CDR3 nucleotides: TGCGCCAGCAGCCTGACGCCGGTCACTCGGGGGAATTATGGCTACACCTTC.

For the CDR3, the DNA is TGTGCCAGCAGCCTTACTAGCCGCGAGCAGTACTTC. Residues: CASSLTSREQYF. This chain connects TRBV6-5 to TRBJ2-7; possibly TRBD2 for D (6 bases). V lost 6 bases and J lost 6, with 12 bases in between. Per the germline V gene, CDR1 is MNHEY and CDR2 is SVGAGI. The CDR3 spans 12 residues.

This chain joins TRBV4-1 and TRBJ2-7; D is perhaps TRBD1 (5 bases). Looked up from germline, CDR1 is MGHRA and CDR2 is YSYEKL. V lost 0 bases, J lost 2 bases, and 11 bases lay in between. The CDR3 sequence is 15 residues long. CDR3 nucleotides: TGCGCCAGCAGCCAAGAGCCCAGGGTCCCCTACGAGCAGTACTTC. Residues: CASSQEPRVPYEQYF.